This TCR beta chain was captured in a study of beta chain features in type 1 diabetes. Background on the study: No patient-donor differences in age, gender, total cells or subset yield.

The isolated RNA, all of it, was reverse transcribed, so expressed TCRB transcripts were what got sequenced. Sequenced by immunoSEQ multiplex PCR; TCRdb stores in-frame clones only, minus some. The sample shows 310,000 or so clones, 9.3% of them seen only once. Study-wide results and caveats: Shortening that was moderate but significant affected the TCRB CDR3s of Type 1 diabetes patients in all four CD4+ subsets. A potential influence of HLA type upon TCRB rearrangement remained unresolved herein.

There are 13 residues in the CDR3. The germline gives CDR1 KGHSH, CDR2 LQKENI. V lost 2 bases to trimming and J lost 7 bases; unmatched junction nucleotides: 0. As for this clone: The antigen is undetermined.

The genes are TRBV18 and TRBJ2-2; 8 nucleotides agree with TRBD2. Input material: central memory CD4+ T cells from blood. The clonotype was recovered from a man between 25 and 39 years old with type 1 diabetes. The DNA for the CDR3 is TGTGCCAGCTCACCAGGGACTAGCGGGGAGCTGTTTTTT. Translated, it gives CASSPGTSGELFF.